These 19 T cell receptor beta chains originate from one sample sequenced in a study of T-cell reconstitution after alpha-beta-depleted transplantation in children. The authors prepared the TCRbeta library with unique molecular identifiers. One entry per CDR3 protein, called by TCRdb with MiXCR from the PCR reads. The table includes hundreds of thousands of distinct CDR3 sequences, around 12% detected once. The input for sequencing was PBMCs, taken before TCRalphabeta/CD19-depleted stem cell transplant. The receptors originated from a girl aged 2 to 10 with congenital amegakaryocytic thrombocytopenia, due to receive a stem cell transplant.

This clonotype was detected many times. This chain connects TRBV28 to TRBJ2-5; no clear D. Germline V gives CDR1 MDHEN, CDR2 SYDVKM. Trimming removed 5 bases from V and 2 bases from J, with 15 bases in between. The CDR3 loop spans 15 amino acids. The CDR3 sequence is CASSPSPRMQETQYF. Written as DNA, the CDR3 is TGTGCCAGCAGTCCCAGCCCTCGGATGCAAGAGACCCAGTACTTC.

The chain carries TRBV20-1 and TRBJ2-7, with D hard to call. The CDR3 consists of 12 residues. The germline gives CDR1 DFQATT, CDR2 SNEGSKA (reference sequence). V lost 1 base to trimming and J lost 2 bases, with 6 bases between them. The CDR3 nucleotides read TGCAGTGCTAGAGGCGCAGCCTACGAGCAGTACTTC. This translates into CSARGAAYEQYF.

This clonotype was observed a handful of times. CDR3 residues: CASSLVGRGYNEQFF. In DNA, the CDR3 is TGTGCCAGCAGCCTCGTCGGGAGGGGGTACAATGAGCAGTTCTTC. This rearrangement joins TRBV7-2 to TRBJ2-1, with 8 bases identical to TRBD2. This CDR3 spans 15 amino acids. Germline V CDR1 and CDR2: SGHTA, FQGNSA. V was pared by 5 bases and J by 4 bases, with 7 bases of the junction left unmatched.

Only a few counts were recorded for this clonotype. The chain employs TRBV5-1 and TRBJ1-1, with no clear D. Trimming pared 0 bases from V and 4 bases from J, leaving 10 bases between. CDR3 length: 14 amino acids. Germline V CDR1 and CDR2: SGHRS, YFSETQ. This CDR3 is CASSLGVYGTEAFF. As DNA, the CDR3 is TGCGCCAGCAGCTTGGGCGTTTACGGCACTGAAGCTTTCTTT.

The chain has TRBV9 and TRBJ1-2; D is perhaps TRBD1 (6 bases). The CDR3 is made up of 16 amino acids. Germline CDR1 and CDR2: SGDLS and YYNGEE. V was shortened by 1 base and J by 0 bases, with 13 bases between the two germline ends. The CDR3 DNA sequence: TGTGCCAGCAGCGTACCCCACAGGGAAGCTAACTATGGCTACACCTTC. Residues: CASSVPHREANYGYTF. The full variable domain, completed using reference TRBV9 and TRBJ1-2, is DSGVTQTPKHLITATGQRVTLRCSPRSGDLSVYWYQQSLDQGLQFLIQYYNGEERAKGNILERFSAQQFPDLHSELNLSSLELGDSALYFCASSVPHREANYGYTFGSGTRLTVV.

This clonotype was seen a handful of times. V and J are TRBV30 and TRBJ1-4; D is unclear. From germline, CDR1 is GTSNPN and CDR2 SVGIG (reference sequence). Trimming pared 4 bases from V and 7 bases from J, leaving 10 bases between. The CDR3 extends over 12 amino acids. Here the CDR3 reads CAWTYDAEKLFF. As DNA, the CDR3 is TGTGCCTGGACTTACGATGCTGAAAAACTGTTTTTT.

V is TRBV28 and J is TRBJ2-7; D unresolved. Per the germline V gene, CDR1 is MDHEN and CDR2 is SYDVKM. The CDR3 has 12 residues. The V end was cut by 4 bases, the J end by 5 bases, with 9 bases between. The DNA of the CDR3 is TGTGCCAGCAGTTCTTTTGGTCACGAGCAGTACTTC. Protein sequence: CASSSFGHEQYF. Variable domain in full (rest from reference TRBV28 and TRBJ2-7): DVKVTQSSRYLVKRTGEKVFLECVQDMDHENMFWYRQDPGLGLRLIYFSYDVKMKEKGDIPEGYSVSREKKERFSLILESASTNQTSMYLCASSSFGHEQYFGPGTRLTVT.

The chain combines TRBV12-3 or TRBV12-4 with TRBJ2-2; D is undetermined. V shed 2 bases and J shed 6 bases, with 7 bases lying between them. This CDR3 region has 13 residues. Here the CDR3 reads CASSLKWAGELFF. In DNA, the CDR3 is TGTGCCAGCAGTTTAAAGTGGGCCGGGGAGCTGTTTTTT.

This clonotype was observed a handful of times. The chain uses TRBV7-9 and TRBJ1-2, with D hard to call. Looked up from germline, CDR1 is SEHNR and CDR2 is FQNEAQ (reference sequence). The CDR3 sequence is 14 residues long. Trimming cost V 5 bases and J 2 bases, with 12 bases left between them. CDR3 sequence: CASSRRTDNYGYTF. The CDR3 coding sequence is TGTGCCAGCAGCCGCCGGACTGACAACTATGGCTACACCTTC. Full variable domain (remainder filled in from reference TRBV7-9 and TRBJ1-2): DTGVSQNPRHKITKRGQNVTFRCDPISEHNRLYWYRQTLGQGPEFLTYFQNEAQLEKSRLLSDRFSAERPKGSFSTLEIQRTEQGDSAMYLCASSRRTDNYGYTFGSGTRLTVV.

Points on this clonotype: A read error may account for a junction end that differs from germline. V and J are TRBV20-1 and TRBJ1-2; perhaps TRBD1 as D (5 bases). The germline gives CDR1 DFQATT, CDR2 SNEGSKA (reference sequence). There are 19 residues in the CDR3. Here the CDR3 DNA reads TGCTGTGCTCCATCCTTCCTAGGGGAGGGGCCGACCTCTAACTATGGCTACACCTTC. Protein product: CCAPSFLGEGPTSNYGYTF.

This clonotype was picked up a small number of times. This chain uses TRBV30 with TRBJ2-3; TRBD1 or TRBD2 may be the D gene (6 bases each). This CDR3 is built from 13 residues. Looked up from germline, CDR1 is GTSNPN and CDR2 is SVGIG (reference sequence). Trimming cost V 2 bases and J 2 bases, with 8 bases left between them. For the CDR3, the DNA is TGTGCCTGGAGTTCGGGGGCCACAGATACGCAGTATTTT. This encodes CAWSSGATDTQYF.

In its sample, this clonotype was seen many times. CDR3 sequence: CSAEGTGELFF. CDR3 sequence (DNA): TGCAGTGCCGAGGGAACCGGGGAGCTGTTTTTT. This chain uses TRBV20-1 with TRBJ2-2; TRBD2 is a possible D gene (5 bases). The CDR3 is made up of 11 amino acids. Germline V gene lookup returns CDR1 DFQATT and CDR2 SNEGSKA (reference sequence). Trimming left V 6 bases short and J 5 bases short, with 7 bases between.

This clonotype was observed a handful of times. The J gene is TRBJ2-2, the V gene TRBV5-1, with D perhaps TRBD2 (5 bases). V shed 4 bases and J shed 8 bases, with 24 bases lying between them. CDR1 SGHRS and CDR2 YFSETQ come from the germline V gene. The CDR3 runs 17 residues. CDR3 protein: CASSQIPSSKARGELFF. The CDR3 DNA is TGCGCCAGCAGCCAAATCCCTAGCTCCAAGGCGAGAGGGGAGCTGTTTTTT.

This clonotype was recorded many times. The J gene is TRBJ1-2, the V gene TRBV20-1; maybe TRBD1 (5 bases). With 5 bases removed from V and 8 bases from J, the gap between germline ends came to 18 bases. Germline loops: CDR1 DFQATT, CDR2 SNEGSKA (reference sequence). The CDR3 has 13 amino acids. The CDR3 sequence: CSADAWQGGGYTF. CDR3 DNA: TGCAGTGCTGACGCTTGGCAGGGTGGGGGCTACACCTTC.

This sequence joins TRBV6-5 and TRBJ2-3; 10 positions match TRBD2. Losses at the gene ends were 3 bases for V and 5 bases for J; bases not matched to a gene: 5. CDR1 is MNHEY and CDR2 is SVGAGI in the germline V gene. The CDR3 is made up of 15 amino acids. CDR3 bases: TGTGCCAGCAGTTATCTAGCGGGAGAGGGAGATACGCAGTATTTT. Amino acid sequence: CASSYLAGEGDTQYF.

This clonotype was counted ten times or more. CDR3 protein: CSAIRPGPGELFF. The CDR3 DNA reads as TGCAGTGCTATAAGACCGGGACCGGGGGAGCTGTTTTTT. The V call is TRBV20-1, the J call TRBJ2-2, with D perhaps being TRBD1 or TRBD2 (5 bases each). V lost 4 bases and J 8 bases, leaving 14 bases between the germline ends. The CDR3 is made up of 13 amino acids. Germline V CDR1 and CDR2: DFQATT, SNEGSKA (reference sequence).

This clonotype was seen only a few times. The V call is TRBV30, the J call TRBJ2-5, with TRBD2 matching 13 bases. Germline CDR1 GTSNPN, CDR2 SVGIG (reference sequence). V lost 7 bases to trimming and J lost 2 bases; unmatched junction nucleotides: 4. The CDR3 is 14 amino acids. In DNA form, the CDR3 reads TGTGCCTTCCTACTAGCGGGGGGGCAAGAGACCCAGTACTTC. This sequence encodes CAFLLAGGQETQYF.

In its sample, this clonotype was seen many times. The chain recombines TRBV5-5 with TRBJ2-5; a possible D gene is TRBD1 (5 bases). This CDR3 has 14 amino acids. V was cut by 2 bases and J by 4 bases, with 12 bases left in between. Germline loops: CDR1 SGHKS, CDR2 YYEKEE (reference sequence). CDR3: CASSFPQGSETQYF. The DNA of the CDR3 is TGTGCCAGCAGCTTCCCCCAGGGATCAGAGACCCAGTACTTC.

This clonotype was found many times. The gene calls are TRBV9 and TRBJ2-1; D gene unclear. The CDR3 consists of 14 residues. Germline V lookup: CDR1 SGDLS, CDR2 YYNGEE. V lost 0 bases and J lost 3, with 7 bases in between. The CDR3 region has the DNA TGTGCCAGCAGCGTAGCGTATAGCTACAATGAGCAGTTCTTC. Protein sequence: CASSVAYSYNEQFF.